This TCR beta chain came from a study of blood T cell repertoires in COVID-19. The CDR3 totals 14 residues. Germline V gene data show CDR1 as SGHAT and CDR2 as FQNNGV. Trimming stripped 3 bases from V and 7 bases from J, with 15 bases between. Using immunoSEQ multiplex PCR, the repertoire was profiled, and TCRdb retains in-frame clones only, with some absent. Among tens of thousands of clones listed, around 90% were seen once. Sequences were obtained from peripheral blood. The rearrangement links TRBV11-2 to TRBJ2-5; D might be TRBD2 (6 bases). This TCR was recovered from a man in his fifties or sixties with COVID-19, enrolled during active disease. CDR3 in DNA: TGTGCCAGCAGCTTTCCCGGCGGGATTGGGACCCAGTACTTC. It codes for CASSFPGGIGTQYF.